This is a list of T cell receptor beta chains from one sample in a study of control samples from healthy donors and cancer patients. Using immunoSEQ multiplex PCR, the repertoire was profiled, and TCRdb retains in-frame clones only, with some absent. The data show under 150,000 clones, roughly 91% seen once. What was sequenced was PBMCs. The receptor source for this set is a man between 50 and 59 years old with head and neck cancer. The CDR3 runs from the conserved cysteine through the conserved F or W. Each record gives: clone size, V gene, D gene, J gene, CDR3 protein, CDR3 DNA. The D gene is left open where the match is weak. Size is stated for part of the rows, as once, few or many counts, or as a class when the clone is expanded.

clone size: .
V gene: TRBV6-2/TRBV6-3
D gene: .
J gene: TRBJ2-5
CDR3 protein: CASSSVETQYF
CDR3 DNA: TGTGCCAGCAGTTCTGTAGAGACCCAGTACTTC

clone size: .
V gene: TRBV7-6
D gene: .
J gene: TRBJ1-6
CDR3 protein: CASSSRDGGSNSPLHF
CDR3 DNA: TGTGCCAGCAGCTCACGGGACGGGGGTAGTAATTCACCCCTCCACTTT

clone size: .
V gene: TRBV24-1
D gene: TRBD2
J gene: TRBJ2-2
CDR3 protein: CATSDWGLAGAGELFF
CDR3 DNA: TGTGCCACCAGTGATTGGGGACTAGCGGGAGCCGGGGAGCTGTTTTTT

clone size: .
V gene: TRBV5-1
D gene: .
J gene: TRBJ2-7
CDR3 protein: CASSLSLDYEQYF
CDR3 DNA: TGCGCCAGCAGCTTGAGCCTGGACTACGAGCAGTACTTC

clone size: .
V gene: TRBV4-1
D gene: .
J gene: TRBJ2-2
CDR3 protein: CASSQGDPGELFF
CDR3 DNA: TGCGCCAGCAGCCAGGGAGACCCCGGGGAGCTGTTTTTT

clone size: once
V gene: TRBV3-1/TRBV3-2
D gene: .
J gene: TRBJ1-6
CDR3 protein: CASSPERATLHF
CDR3 DNA: TGTGCCAGCAGCCCTGAGCGGGCCACCCTCCACTTT

clone size: once
V gene: TRBV5-1
D gene: .
J gene: TRBJ2-3
CDR3 protein: CASSLVQSSTDTQYF
CDR3 DNA: TGCGCCAGCAGCTTGGTTCAATCTAGCACAGATACGCAGTATTTT

clone size: .
V gene: TRBV19
D gene: TRBD1
J gene: TRBJ1-1
CDR3 protein: CASSITGGNTEAFF
CDR3 DNA: TGTGCCAGTAGTATCACAGGGGGAAACACTGAAGCTTTCTTT

clone size: .
V gene: TRBV9
D gene: .
J gene: TRBJ1-2
CDR3 protein: CASSRAPALANYGYTF
CDR3 DNA: TGTGCCAGCAGCCGGGCCCCAGCTCTCGCCAACTATGGCTACACCTTC

clone size: .
V gene: TRBV5-4
D gene: TRBD2
J gene: TRBJ2-5
CDR3 protein: CASSLAWGGQETQYF
CDR3 DNA: TGTGCCAGCAGCTTGGCCTGGGGGGGTCAAGAGACCCAGTACTTC

clone size: .
V gene: TRBV5-6
D gene: .
J gene: TRBJ1-4
CDR3 protein: CASSHGPSAWETEKLFF
CDR3 DNA: TGTGCCAGCAGCCACGGGCCAAGCGCCTGGGAGACTGAAAAACTGTTTTTT

clone size: .
V gene: TRBV2
D gene: .
J gene: TRBJ2-5
CDR3 protein: CASSEALKETQYF
CDR3 DNA: TGTGCCAGCAGTGAAGCGCTTAAAGAGACCCAGTACTTC

clone size: .
V gene: TRBV9
D gene: .
J gene: TRBJ1-6
CDR3 protein: CASSVQLRNSPLHF
CDR3 DNA: TGTGCCAGCAGCGTACAACTAAGGAATTCACCCCTCCACTTT

clone size: .
V gene: TRBV6-5
D gene: .
J gene: TRBJ2-7
CDR3 protein: CAKPTAHLSYEQYF
CDR3 DNA: TGTGCCAAACCGACAGCTCACTTGTCCTACGAGCAGTACTTC

clone size: .
V gene: TRBV5-1
D gene: .
J gene: TRBJ2-5
CDR3 protein: CASSLGDLHPQETQYF
CDR3 DNA: TGCGCCAGCAGCTTGGGGGACCTCCATCCCCAAGAGACCCAGTACTTC

clone size: .
V gene: TRBV7-2
D gene: .
J gene: TRBJ2-1
CDR3 protein: CASSLVVGRNEQFF
CDR3 DNA: TGTGCCAGCAGCTTAGTAGTTGGGCGCAATGAGCAGTTCTTC

clone size: .
V gene: TRBV15
D gene: TRBD1
J gene: TRBJ1-1
CDR3 protein: CATSRDPDRGFTEAFF
CDR3 DNA: TGTGCCACCAGCAGAGATCCGGACAGGGGGTTCACTGAAGCTTTCTTT

clone size: .
V gene: TRBV18
D gene: TRBD1
J gene: TRBJ2-7
CDR3 protein: CASSPLGQGAHEQYF
CDR3 DNA: TGTGCCAGCTCACCCCTGGGACAGGGGGCCCACGAGCAGTACTTC

clone size: .
V gene: TRBV27
D gene: TRBD1
J gene: TRBJ2-7
CDR3 protein: CASSLGDSSYEQYF
CDR3 DNA: TGTGCCAGCAGTTTAGGGGACAGCTCCTACGAGCAGTACTTC

clone size: .
V gene: TRBV28
D gene: .
J gene: TRBJ1-1
CDR3 protein: CASRIMNTEAFF
CDR3 DNA: TGTGCCAGCCGAATTATGAACACTGAAGCTTTCTTT

clone size: .
V gene: TRBV5-1
D gene: TRBD1
J gene: TRBJ1-1
CDR3 protein: CASSLGGTDHTEAFF
CDR3 DNA: TGCGCCAGCAGCTTGGGTGGGACAGACCACACTGAAGCTTTCTTT

clone size: .
V gene: TRBV3-1/TRBV3-2
D gene: TRBD1
J gene: TRBJ2-3
CDR3 protein: CASSQGGQGSLTQYF
CDR3 DNA: TGTGCCAGCAGCCAAGGGGGACAGGGATCCCTTACGCAGTATTTT

clone size: .
V gene: TRBV6-5
D gene: TRBD1
J gene: TRBJ2-7
CDR3 protein: CASNRGQGYEQYF
CDR3 DNA: TGTGCCAGCAATAGGGGGCAGGGCTACGAGCAGTACTTC

clone size: .
V gene: TRBV14
D gene: .
J gene: TRBJ1-2
CDR3 protein: CASSQGVSLWGYGYTF
CDR3 DNA: TGTGCCAGCAGCCAAGGTGTTTCCCTGTGGGGCTATGGCTACACCTTC

clone size: .
V gene: TRBV5-1
D gene: TRBD2
J gene: TRBJ2-1
CDR3 protein: CASSLGLAGYEQFF
CDR3 DNA: TGCGCCAGCAGCTTGGGACTAGCGGGTTATGAGCAGTTCTTC

clone size: medium-sized
V gene: TRBV6-6
D gene: .
J gene: TRBJ1-5
CDR3 protein: CASSYSGTGSNQPQHF
CDR3 DNA: TGTGCCAGCAGTTACTCGGGGACGGGGAGCAATCAGCCCCAGCATTTT

clone size: .
V gene: TRBV28
D gene: .
J gene: TRBJ2-6
CDR3 protein: CASSLPTISGANVLTF
CDR3 DNA: TGTGCCAGCAGCCTCCCGACGATCTCTGGGGCCAACGTCCTGACTTTC

clone size: .
V gene: TRBV11-2
D gene: .
J gene: TRBJ1-2
CDR3 protein: CASSLVGRQDGTF
CDR3 DNA: TGTGCCAGCAGCTTAGTCGGACGTCAGGACGGCACCTTC

clone size: once
V gene: TRBV7-3
D gene: .
J gene: TRBJ1-2
CDR3 protein: CASSLSSNYGYTF
CDR3 DNA: TGTGCCAGCAGCTTAAGTTCTAACTATGGCTACACCTTC

clone size: .
V gene: TRBV29-1
D gene: .
J gene: TRBJ2-5
CDR3 protein: CSAQTLNPDQETQYF
CDR3 DNA: TGCAGCGCGCAGACTCTAAACCCGGATCAAGAGACCCAGTACTTC

clone size: .
V gene: TRBV29-1
D gene: TRBD2
J gene: TRBJ2-2
CDR3 protein: CSVGLAGANTGELFF
CDR3 DNA: TGCAGCGTTGGACTAGCGGGTGCGAACACCGGGGAGCTGTTTTTT